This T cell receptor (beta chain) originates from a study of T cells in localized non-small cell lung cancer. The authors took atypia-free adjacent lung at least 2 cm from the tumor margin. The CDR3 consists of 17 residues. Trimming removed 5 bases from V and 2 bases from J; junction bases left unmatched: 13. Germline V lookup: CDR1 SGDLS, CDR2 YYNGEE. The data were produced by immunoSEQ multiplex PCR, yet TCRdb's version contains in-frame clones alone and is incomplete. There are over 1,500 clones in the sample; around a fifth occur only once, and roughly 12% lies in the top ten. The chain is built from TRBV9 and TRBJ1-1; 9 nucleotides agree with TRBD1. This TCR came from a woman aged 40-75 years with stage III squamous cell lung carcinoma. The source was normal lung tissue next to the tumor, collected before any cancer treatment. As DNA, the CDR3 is TGTGCCAGCAGTTTCGACAGGGGGAAAGGATTTAACACTGAAGCTTTCTTT. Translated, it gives CASSFDRGKGFNTEAFF. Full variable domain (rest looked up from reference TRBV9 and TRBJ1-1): DSGVTQTPKHLITATGQRVTLRCSPRSGDLSVYWYQQSLDQGLQFLIQYYNGEERAKGNILERFSAQQFPDLHSELNLSSLELGDSALYFCASSFDRGKGFNTEAFFGQGTRLTVV.